This T cell receptor (beta chain) is from a study of blood T cells in healthy people across ages. Germline V CDR1 and CDR2: MNHNS, SASEGT. This CDR3 has 14 amino acids. Trimming took 3 bases from V and 0 from J, leaving 6 bases between them. A J-beta primer mix and a sample-barcoded 5' primer were used in a second PCR of about 7 to 11 cycles. TCRdb re-derived calls from the 5' RACE reads in MiXCR, one entry per CDR3 protein. The profile shows around 800,000 distinct CDR3 sequences, less than 70% of them singletons. The material sequenced was blood. This TCR derives from a man aged 80 or over in good health. The chain joins TRBV6-1 to TRBJ1-5; D is undetermined. The CDR3 loop reads CASSDQVSNQPQHF. The CDR3 nucleotides are TGTGCCAGCAGTGACCAGGTTAGCAATCAGCCCCAGCATTTT.